Described below is a single T cell receptor (beta chain) sequence and its context. This clone came up a few times. The antigen it recognizes is unknown. Base qualities are missing; no much larger clone stands one base away. A single peripheral blood draw of approximately 100 mL on average was collected from each donor into heparinised tubes. Naive, central memory, regulatory and stem cell-like memory CD4+ T cells were sorted on a BD FACSAria II using a panel including CD45RO, CCR7, CD25, CD127, CD95 and CD27. Purity was above 95% for every sorted population. PBMCs were separated immediately by Lymphoprep density gradient centrifugation and were stained directly, without being cultured. So that batch effects would be minimized, each experiment stained and sorted samples in pairs, pairing one healthy donor with one patient. The entire isolated RNA was reverse transcribed using the High Capacity cDNA Reverse Transcription Kit, and thus expressed TCRB transcripts were sequenced. Deep immunoSEQ sequencing was applied to naive, central memory and regulatory T cell samples, giving an average of about 3.4 million total reads per sample. After sorted cells were lysed in RLT buffer, RNA was extracted with DNase-treated RNeasy Micro or Mini kits, with the choice depending on cell number. To prevent cross-contamination, every cell subset was processed on its own, while patient and healthy donor samples were processed together. TCRB sequences were amplified from cDNA with the immunoSEQ multiplex PCR, producing 87-bp fragments spanning the CDR3 region. Amplicons were sequenced on the Illumina HiSeq platform. The paper's processing steps were these. PCR bias was computationally corrected using synthetic template baselines, reads within Hamming distance 2 were collapsed, and singletons that could not be merged were discarded. Reads were aligned against IMGT so that V, D and J genes, CDR3 length and insertions or deletions at six rearrangement sites could be assigned. Clonotype counts were normalized to sorted cell number within each subset before computing true diversity and Gini coefficients with the tcR R package. Repertoire sharing was quantified using the overlap coefficient calculated on TCRB nucleotide sequences. Out-of-frame TCRB sequences from naive cells were analyzed as a proxy for the pre-selection repertoire. TCRdb took this table from immuneACCESS and kept in-frame rearrangements with V and J called. Such tables lack part of the clones; where checked against another copy, unresolved V genes explain under half of the gap, and the rest is unexplained. D and trimming come from the DNA, and the V and J calls and clone size come from that table. The sample table records under 250,000 clones; roughly 13% of these occur just once. The ten largest clones represent approximately 0.018% of the sample.

Compared with germline, V lacks 7 bases and J lacks 10 bases; bases without a gene match: 13. Spanning cysteine to phenylalanine, the CDR3 consists of 14 amino acids. Left in the record is the CDR3 DNA by itself, 42 bases read in frame from the first base. CDR1 is given as SNHLY and CDR2 as FYNNEI, both from the germline V gene. This specimen comes from a study of beta chain features in type 1 diabetes (dated by TCRdb to between 2017 and 2018). Broadly, across the study: Mean age, gender distribution, total cell number and subset yield did not differ between patients and healthy donors. Regulatory and stem cell-like memory subsets were isolated from only 8 patients and 8 healthy donors, whereas naive and central memory subsets came from all 28 donors. A total of around 110,000,000 sorted cells were examined across all samples, and RNA yield correlated strongly with the number of cells per subset. In the study, TCRB repertoires of sorted circulating CD4+ T cell subsets from recently diagnosed type 1 diabetes patients were compared with those of matched healthy donors.

What the research found in general, with its limitations: Because the HLA sub-analyses included only small numbers of individuals, any influence of HLA type on TCRB rearrangement was left unresolved. Sequencing cDNA rather than genomic DNA could over-represent highly expressing activated cells, although activation and CD3 levels did not differ between groups. Shorter templates might be favored by PCR, yet because patient and control samples were amplified and corrected together, any such skew would affect both groups equally. Type 1 diabetes patients showed a moderate but significant shortening of TCRB CDR3 length in all four CD4+ subsets. At VDJ recombination sites, type 1 diabetes patients had fewer insertions and more deleted nucleotides, which implies abnormalities in thymic rearrangement. Naive, central memory and regulatory TCRB repertoires appeared to be more alike among patients than among healthy donors.

The sample was naive CD4+ T cells from blood. The meaning of the sample's cell subset or site label: true naive CD4+ T cells. This clonotype originated in a man aged 30 to 45 with type 1 diabetes. The rearranged chain carries TRBV2 and TRBJ1-5; 7 of the junction bases match TRBD1. The CDR3 protein is CASTAGQSPRPQHF. The nucleotide sequence is TGTGCCAGCACCGCGGGACAGTCTCCGAGACCCCAGCATTTT.